This section outlines one TCR beta chain sequence together with its context. Its antigen is currently unknown. With a far larger clone one base away, a read error is the likely cause. The data are from a study of PD-1 blockade in mismatch repair-deficient tumors. Study summary: All were previously treated, progressing patients with 12 mismatch repair-deficient cancer types. General observations from the study: Tumor-resident clones, often absent from pretreatment blood, expanded after pembrolizumab and then contracted.

The protocol was immunoSEQ multiplex PCR, while the TCRdb copy is restricted to in-frame clones and leaves out a portion. The profile shows approximately 50,000 clones, roughly 80% of them singletons. Germline V gene lookup returns CDR1 SEHNR and CDR2 FQNEAQ (reference sequence). Trimming removed 4 bases from V and 5 bases from J, with 12 bases in between. The CDR3 contains 14 residues. PCR or immunohistochemistry showed mismatch repair deficiency in every enrolled patient. The chain has TRBV7-9 and TRBJ2-1; possibly TRBD1 for D (5 bases). The sequence came from an adult with mismatch repair-deficient cancer. The sample here was peripheral blood, taken 4 weeks after starting pembrolizumab. CDR3 region: CASSSDKINNEQFF. The DNA for the CDR3 is TGTGCCAGCAGCTCGGACAAGATAAACAATGAGCAGTTCTTC.